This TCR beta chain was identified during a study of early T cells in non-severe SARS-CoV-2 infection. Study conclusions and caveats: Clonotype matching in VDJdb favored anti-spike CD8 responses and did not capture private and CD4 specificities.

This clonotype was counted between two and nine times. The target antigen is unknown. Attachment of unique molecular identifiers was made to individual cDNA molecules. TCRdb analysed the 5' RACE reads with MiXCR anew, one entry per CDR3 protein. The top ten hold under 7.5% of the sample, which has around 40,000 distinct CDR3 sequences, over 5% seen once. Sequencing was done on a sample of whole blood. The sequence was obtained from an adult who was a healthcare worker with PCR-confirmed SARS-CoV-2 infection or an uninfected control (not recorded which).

CDR3 sequence (DNA): TGTGCCAGCAGCAACCCGGCGCAGACAGATACGCAGTATTTT. Translating gives CASSNPAQTDTQYF. This chain connects TRBV7-2 to TRBJ2-3; D gene ambiguous. The V gene's germline CDR1 is SGHTA and CDR2 FQGNSA. With 5 bases removed from V and 3 bases from J, the gap between germline ends came to 12 bases. This CDR3 is built from 14 residues.